This T cell receptor beta chain comes out of a study of metastatic and nonmetastatic thyroid tumors. Study-wide background: The comparison covered peripheral blood and tumor or nodule tissue in malignant and benign thyroid patients.

Findings and caveats of the study: A significant increase in TCR beta diversity was reportedly seen in malignant thyroid tumors relative to benign nodules, in blood and tumor.

The J segment lost 7 bases and the V segment lost 2 bases, leaving 5 bases of the junction unmatched. CDR1 MNHEY and CDR2 SMNVEV come from the germline V gene (reference sequence). The CDR3 consists of 16 residues. This clone was seen a handful of times. Its specificity is unknown. TCRdb re-called the PCR reads via MiXCR. The sample records roughly 10,000 clones, around 30% being singletons. Patients were all untreated before their thyroid surgery. Input material: tumor tissue. This chain uses TRBV27 with TRBJ2-3, with 14 bases matching TRBD2. This TCR was recovered from a female donor with papillary thyroid cancer or a benign thyroid nodule (not recorded which). Some clones in this sample may be carry-over from other donors' samples. CDR3 DNA: TGTGCCAGCAGTTTACGACTAGCGGGGGGGCGGAATACGCAGTATTTT. It specifies CASSLRLAGGRNTQYF.